These 8 T cell receptor beta chains share one sample of origin, sequenced in a study of cytomegalovirus exposure and HLA in healthy donors. PCR primers comprised 60 Vbeta and 13 Jbeta primers. Data came from immunoSEQ multiplex PCR; TCRdb stores just in-frame clones and leaves some out. The profile shows some 160,000 clones, roughly 80% of them singletons. The sequenced sample consisted of PBMCs. The receptors shown here come from a man in his forties or fifties in good health and CMV-seropositive.

The chain employs TRBV5-1 and TRBJ2-7; D is perhaps TRBD2 (5 bases). Germline CDR1 SGHRS, CDR2 YFSETQ. Trimming pared 5 bases from V and 5 bases from J, leaving 14 bases between. This CDR3 has 13 amino acids. In nucleotides, the CDR3 is TGCGCCAGCAGATGGCTGGTGGAGGACGAGCAGTACTTC. Translating it yields CASRWLVEDEQYF.

This chain links TRBV9 with TRBJ2-7, with TRBD2 matching over 8 bases. V gave up 4 bases and J gave up 6 bases; unmatched junction bases: 6. Germline V lookup: CDR1 SGDLS, CDR2 YYNGEE. The CDR3 spans 13 residues. The CDR3 here is CASSLGLVGEQYF. CDR3 bases: TGTGCCAGCAGCCTGGGACTAGTTGGCGAGCAGTACTTC.

The chain carries TRBV13 and TRBJ1-2, with D hard to call. The CDR3 spans 11 residues. V lost 5 bases to trimming and J lost 3 bases, with 4 bases between them. CDR1 is PRHDT, CDR2 FYEKMQ, per germline (reference sequence). CDR3 in DNA: TGTGCCAGCAGCCGGGACTATGGCTACACCTTC. Its protein product is CASSRDYGYTF.

This clone was counted once. The rearrangement links TRBV6-6 to TRBJ2-7; TRBD1 aligns across 10 bases. Losses at the gene ends were 1 base for V and 6 bases for J; bases not matched to a gene: 6. Germline CDR1 MNHNY, CDR2 SVGAGI (reference sequence). The CDR3 length is 15 residues. CDR3 protein: CASSYFRDRGSEQYF. The CDR3, as DNA: TGTGCCAGCAGTTACTTCCGGGACAGGGGTAGCGAGCAGTACTTC.

This sequence joins TRBV29-1 and TRBJ1-2, with unresolved D. This CDR3 spans 13 amino acids. Trimming stripped 8 bases from V and 4 bases from J, with 17 bases between. CDR1 and CDR2 from the germline V gene are SQVTM and ANQGSEA. The chain's CDR3 is CSHLADSPYGYTF. The DNA for the CDR3 is TGCAGCCACCTGGCCGATAGCCCCTATGGCTACACCTTC.

The J gene is TRBJ2-3, the V gene TRBV5-1; TRBD1 might be the D (6 bases). Between the trimmed V and J ends, which lost 4 bases and 15 bases, there was a span of 15 bases. Germline CDR1 is SGHRS and CDR2 is YFSETQ. The CDR3 is made up of 11 amino acids. CDR3 bases: TGCGCCAGCAGCCTACAGGGCCCTCAATATTTT. The encoded protein is CASSLQGPQYF.

The chain carries TRBV6-1 and TRBJ1-1, with a weak D call TRBD1 (6 bases). The CDR3 is 14 residues long. The ends were cut back, 5 bases at V and 1 base at J, with 11 bases in the middle. Germline-derived CDR1 and CDR2 are MNHNS and SASEGT. The CDR3 nucleotides are TGTGCCAGCAGTAGACAACAGGGGAACACTGAAGCTTTCTTT. It codes for CASSRQQGNTEAFF.

The rearrangement links TRBV19 to TRBJ2-3; D possibly corresponds to TRBD1 (5 bases). V lost 1 base, J lost 0 bases, and 11 bases lay in between. Germline loops: CDR1 LNHDA, CDR2 SQIVND (reference sequence). The length of the CDR3 is 16 residues. CDR3 amino acids: CASSIGQGGSTDTQYF. In DNA form, the CDR3 reads TGTGCCAGTAGTATAGGGCAGGGTGGAAGCACAGATACGCAGTATTTT.